This T cell receptor (beta chain) stems from a study of T cells after yellow fever vaccination. CDR1 and CDR2 (germline): LGHNA, YNFKEQ. The CDR3 runs to 15 residues. V lost 1 base to trimming and J lost 6 bases; unmatched junction nucleotides: 7. TCRdb reanalysed the 5' RACE reads using MiXCR and keeps one entry per CDR3 protein. The sample has a few hundred thousand distinct CDR3 sequences, about 6.9% seen once. Overall study results and limits: A weaker but faster secondary response was observed, peaking on day 5 versus 15. Sorted repertoires could include abundant contaminating clonotypes from bulk cells.

This clonotype has just a few counts. The target antigen is unknown. J is TRBJ2-7 and V is TRBV4-2; 9 positions match TRBD1. The sequence came from a man between 18 and 29 years old who received the YFV17D yellow fever vaccine. Sequenced material: PBMCs, taken about 49 days after the first yellow fever vaccination. The CDR3 sequence is CASSQAPGQGAEQYF. As DNA, the CDR3 is TGTGCCAGCAGCCAAGCGCCGGGACAGGGTGCCGAGCAGTACTTC.